The clone carrying this TCR beta chain was observed a handful of times. The data are from a study of beta chain features in type 1 diabetes. The authors reverse transcribed all of the isolated RNA, so sequencing captured expressed TCRB transcripts. Only in-frame clones appear in the TCRdb table, and some are missing; sequencing was by immunoSEQ multiplex PCR. The table shows some 230,000 clones, with about 10% occurring only once. The CDR3 is 12 residues long. V was shortened by 8 bases and J by 7 bases, with 12 bases between the two germline ends. The germline V gene has CDR1 SNHLY and CDR2 FYNNEI. V and J are TRBV2 and TRBJ1-5, with a weak D call TRBD1 (6 bases). The sample was naive CD4+ T cells from blood. This TCR was recovered from a woman aged 18-29 years in good health. The CDR3 bases are TGTGCCAGCGCCACAGGGTACCAGCCCCAGCATTTT. It translates to CASATGYQPQHF.